These 29 T cell receptor beta chains were sequenced from one sample in a study of blood T cell repertoires in COVID-19. Using immunoSEQ multiplex PCR, the repertoire was profiled, and TCRdb retains in-frame clones only, with some absent. The data hold 140,000 or so clones, with more than 65% observed a single time. The sample comprised peripheral blood. These receptors all come from a human donor in a cohort sampled during active COVID-19.

As regards this clone: Other DNA sequences within the sample encode an identical CDR3. This chain links TRBV5-1 with TRBJ2-3; possibly TRBD2 for D (6 bases). V was shortened by 0 bases and J by 1 base, with 9 bases between the two germline ends. The CDR3 contains 15 residues. The germline gives CDR1 SGHRS, CDR2 YFSETQ. DNA of the CDR3: TGCGCCAGCAGCTTGGGCGGGGCGGGCACAGATACGCAGTATTTT. Translation gives CASSLGGAGTDTQYF.

The chain employs TRBV5-1 and TRBJ2-7; D is uncertain. The germline V and J ends were trimmed by 1 base and 2 bases, with 13 bases remaining between them. CDR3 length: 15 residues. Per the germline V gene, CDR1 is SGHRS and CDR2 is YFSETQ. The CDR3, as DNA: TGCGCCAGCAGCTTGTCTCGACTGCCCACCTACGAGCAGTACTTC. Its translation: CASSLSRLPTYEQYF.

This clone appeared a single time. The chain joins TRBV5-6 to TRBJ2-7; D gene uncertain. The germline V and J ends were trimmed by 2 bases and 0 bases, with 12 bases remaining between them. CDR1 SGHDT and CDR2 YYEEEE come from the germline V gene. The CDR3 is 15 residues long. The CDR3 DNA reads as TGTGCCAGCAGCTTAATACACAGTGCCTCCTACGAGCAGTACTTC. This sequence encodes CASSLIHSASYEQYF.

The sample holds one count of this clone. This chain joins TRBV6-6 and TRBJ2-1, with a weak D call TRBD1 (6 bases). Germline V lookup: CDR1 MNHNY, CDR2 SVGAGI (reference sequence). The CDR3 sequence is 14 residues long. Deletions cut 2 bases from V and 8 bases from J, with 13 bases between. The CDR3 DNA is TGTGCCAGCAGTTACGAGGCCAGGGGCTATGAGCAGTTCTTC. Translating gives CASSYEARGYEQFF.

V is TRBV27 and J is TRBJ2-1, with 7 bases matching TRBD1. The ends lost 4 bases at V and 9 bases at J; junction bases unmatched: 6. The V gene's germline CDR1 is MNHEY and CDR2 SMNVEV (reference sequence). This CDR3 comprises 13 residues. In DNA, the CDR3 is TGTGCCAGCAGTTCCACGACAGGGAGTGAGCAGTTCTTC. Amino acids: CASSSTTGSEQFF.

This chain joins TRBV5-4 and TRBJ2-4; D unresolved. Trimming cost V 0 bases and J 6 bases, with 7 bases left between them. The germline V gene encodes CDR1 SGHNT and CDR2 YYREEE (reference sequence). The CDR3 totals 13 residues. This CDR3 reads CASSLDRINIQYF. CDR3 bases: TGTGCCAGCAGCTTGGACAGAATAAACATTCAGTACTTC.

The genes are TRBV5-6 and TRBJ1-2; D is perhaps TRBD1 (5 bases). Trimming took 2 bases from V and 8 from J, leaving 13 bases between them. Germline CDR1 and CDR2: SGHDT and YYEEEE. CDR3 length: 13 amino acids. The CDR3 nucleotides are TGTGCCAGCAGCTTCAGGGAAGGAGAGGGCTACACCTTC. This gives the protein CASSFREGEGYTF.

This clone has only one observation. The chain joins TRBV5-1 to TRBJ1-1; D gene unclear. The CDR3 has 13 residues. The V end was cut by 2 bases, the J end by 2 bases, with 7 bases between. Germline V gene data show CDR1 as SGHRS and CDR2 as YFSETQ. The CDR3 region is CASSFLVNTEAFF. In nucleotides, the CDR3 is TGCGCCAGCAGCTTCCTAGTAAACACTGAAGCTTTCTTT.

The V call is TRBV9, the J call TRBJ2-3; 7 bases are a match to TRBD2. Germline V gene lookup returns CDR1 SGDLS and CDR2 YYNGEE. The CDR3 consists of 13 residues. Trimming took 7 bases from V and 7 from J; bases not matched to a gene: 9. The CDR3 reads CASSGTIANTQYF. In DNA form, the CDR3 reads TGTGCCAGCTCCGGGACTATTGCCAATACGCAGTATTTT.

J is TRBJ1-1 and V is TRBV5-1; tentatively, D is TRBD1 (6 bases). V shed 2 bases and J shed 5 bases, with 13 bases lying between them. CDR3 length: 14 amino acids. Germline lookup yields CDR1 SGHRS and CDR2 YFSETQ. This CDR3 is CASSLGGVRTEAFF. The CDR3 nucleotides are TGCGCCAGCAGCTTAGGGGGGGTAAGGACTGAAGCTTTCTTT.

CDR3 region: CASGRPGQLHYEQYF. Here the CDR3 DNA reads TGCGCCAGCGGAAGACCGGGACAACTTCACTACGAGCAGTACTTC. V gene TRBV5-1 combines with J gene TRBJ2-7, with a tentative D call TRBD1 (6 bases). Germline CDR1 and CDR2: SGHRS and YFSETQ. V gave up 7 bases and J gave up 3 bases, with 20 bases separating them. This CDR3 is built from 15 residues.

The rearrangement uses TRBV5-1 and TRBJ2-3, with 10 nucleotides matching TRBD1. CDR3 length: 15 amino acids. Trimming at V came to 0 bases and at J to 4 bases, leaving 2 bases not matched to a gene. Germline V gives CDR1 SGHRS, CDR2 YFSETQ. The CDR3 spells CASSLDGQGADTQYF. The CDR3 nucleotides read TGCGCCAGCAGCTTGGACGGACAGGGGGCAGATACGCAGTATTTT.

This chain joins TRBV2 and TRBJ2-3, with 10 bases lining up with TRBD2. The germline CDR1 and CDR2 sequences are SNHLY and FYNNEI. V was pared by 5 bases and J by 5 bases, with 7 bases of the junction left unmatched. The CDR3 contains 15 residues. The CDR3 loop is CASSLAGTSEDTQYF. The CDR3 bases are TGTGCCAGCAGTCTTGCCGGGACTAGCGAAGATACGCAGTATTTT.

This clone appeared a single time. V and J are TRBV21-1 and TRBJ2-4; the DNA was not compared with TRBD2, the D call given in the table. TRBV21-1 represents a pseudogene. CDR3 length: 19 amino acids. The CDR3 region is CASSPKERSLTGVYNIQYF. CDR3 sequence (DNA): TGTGCCAGCAGCCCAAAAGAGCGGTCATTGACGGGGGTGTATAACATTCAGTACTTC.

The V call is TRBV12-3 or TRBV12-4, the J call TRBJ1-2; D gene uncertain. Trimming left V 6 bases short and J 4 bases short, with 12 bases between. This CDR3 has 13 residues. The CDR3 DNA reads TGTGCCAGCAGGCCCCCGGGGTTCTATGGCTACACCTTC. It yields the protein CASRPPGFYGYTF.

This clone was detected only once. V gene TRBV5-4 combines with J gene TRBJ2-7, with TRBD1 matching 8 bases. Per the germline V gene, CDR1 is SGHNT and CDR2 is YYREEE (reference sequence). Losses at the gene ends were 2 bases for V and 2 bases for J; bases not matched to a gene: 6. The CDR3 extends over 15 amino acids. For the CDR3, the DNA is TGTGCCAGCAGCTTAGGGGACAGGAATACCTACGAGCAGTACTTC. It is translated as CASSLGDRNTYEQYF.

The V call is TRBV19, the J call TRBJ2-1; D remains ambiguous. The V end was cut by 5 bases, the J end by 0 bases, with 14 bases between. This CDR3 spans 16 amino acids. The germline V gene encodes CDR1 LNHDA and CDR2 SQIVND (reference sequence). CDR3 loop: CASSPLMRNSYNEQFF. DNA for the CDR3: TGTGCCAGTAGTCCCCTCATGAGGAACTCCTACAATGAGCAGTTCTTC.

The chain links TRBV5-1 to TRBJ2-7; 9 bases fit TRBD1. Germline CDR1 SGHRS, CDR2 YFSETQ. J lost 6 bases, V lost 0 bases, and 4 bases had no gene match. The CDR3 contains 14 residues. The CDR3, as DNA: TGCGCCAGCAGCTTGGAACTGGACAGGGGCGAGCAGTACTTC. It yields the protein CASSLELDRGEQYF.

The rearrangement uses TRBV28 and TRBJ1-3; D is possibly TRBD1 (6 bases). The germline CDR1 and CDR2 sequences are MDHEN and SYDVKM. The CDR3 has 13 amino acids. The ends were cut back, 3 bases at V and 13 bases at J, with 16 bases in the middle. The CDR3 DNA sequence: TGTGCCAGCAGTTTGTCTAGGGGGGACTATATATATTTT. Protein sequence: CASSLSRGDYIYF.

The rearrangement uses TRBV6-4 and TRBJ1-2; 7 nucleotides agree with TRBD1. The V segment lost 0 bases and the J segment 5 bases; nucleotides outside the gene matches: 3. Per the germline V gene, CDR1 is MRHNA and CDR2 is SNTAGT. This CDR3 spans 14 amino acids. This CDR3 reads CASSDSGRGYGYTF. CDR3 sequence (DNA): TGTGCCAGCAGTGACTCGGGCAGGGGGTATGGCTACACCTTC.

The J gene is TRBJ2-5, the V gene TRBV18; TRBD1 matches at 7 bases. V was clipped by 4 bases and J by 7 bases; unmatched bases: 12. Germline V lookup: CDR1 KGHSH, CDR2 LQKENI. The CDR3 spans 15 residues. CDR3 sequence: CASSQPGQRGLTQYF. The DNA for the CDR3 is TGTGCCAGCTCACAACCGGGACAGAGGGGGTTGACCCAGTACTTC.

The rearrangement links TRBV24-1 to TRBJ2-1; 14 bases match TRBD2. Looked up from germline, CDR1 is KGHDR and CDR2 is SFDVKD. This CDR3 comprises 17 residues. V dropped 4 bases and J dropped 8; count of bases not matched to a gene: 9. CDR3: CATSDSTSGGASDEQFF. Here the CDR3 DNA reads TGTGCCACCAGTGACTCGACTAGCGGGGGGGCTAGCGATGAGCAGTTCTTC.

The V gene is TRBV5-4, the J gene TRBJ1-1; 9 bases align to TRBD1. The CDR3 has 17 residues. The V gene end was trimmed by 5 bases and the J gene end by 0 bases; junction bases not matched to a gene: 11. CDR1 SGHNT and CDR2 YYREEE come from the germline V gene (reference sequence). The CDR3 loop is CASSGFGTGTLNTEAFF. The CDR3 nucleotides are TGTGCCAGCAGTGGGTTCGGGACAGGGACATTGAACACTGAAGCTTTCTTT.

This clone was recorded a few times. The chain is built from TRBV14 and TRBJ1-6, with a weak D call TRBD1 (6 bases). Germline values: CDR1 SGHDN, CDR2 FVKESK. V shed 4 bases and J shed 10 bases, with 8 bases lying between them. CDR3 length: 12 residues. CDR3 DNA sequence: TGTGCCAGCAGCCGGGGGCGCTCACCCCTCCACTTT. Protein sequence: CASSRGRSPLHF.

This clone was detected once. The chain is built from TRBV20-1 and TRBJ2-1; D gene ambiguous. This CDR3 comprises 11 residues. Trimming removed 7 bases from V and 8 bases from J, with 12 bases in between. Per the germline V gene, CDR1 is DFQATT and CDR2 is SNEGSKA (reference sequence). The CDR3 protein is CSVYSGDEQFF. CDR3 bases: TGCAGTGTTTACAGTGGCGATGAGCAGTTCTTC.

The chain is built from TRBV18 and TRBJ2-3; D uncertain. Deletions cut 0 bases from V and 3 bases from J, with 7 bases between. Germline assignment: CDR1 KGHSH and CDR2 LQKENI. The CDR3 is 14 amino acids. CDR3 nucleotides: TGTGCCAGCTCACCACCGTCAGGAACAGATACGCAGTATTTT. Translation: CASSPPSGTDTQYF.

The CDR3 reads CASSWAERGKTDTQYF. CDR3 sequence (DNA): TGTGCCAGCAGTTGGGCCGAGCGGGGGAAAACAGATACGCAGTATTTT. The rearrangement uses TRBV5-4 and TRBJ2-3; TRBD2 agrees at 8 bases. This CDR3 is 16 amino acids long. Per germline, CDR1 SGHNT and CDR2 YYREEE (reference sequence). Germline trimming cut 5 bases from V and 3 bases from J; bases unmatched to any gene: 11.

The rearrangement links TRBV27 to TRBJ2-3, with unresolved D. This CDR3 is 13 amino acids long. From germline, CDR1 is MNHEY and CDR2 SMNVEV (reference sequence). V lost 6 bases, J lost 0 bases, and 7 bases lay in between. DNA for the CDR3: TGTGCCAGCAGCGTATATAGCACAGATACGCAGTATTTT. It specifies CASSVYSTDTQYF.

This clone was recorded only once. The chain recombines TRBV27 with TRBJ2-1; 8 nucleotides align to TRBD2. Germline CDR1 and CDR2: MNHEY and SMNVEV (reference sequence). Losses at the gene ends were 7 bases for V and 4 bases for J; bases not matched to a gene: 6. The CDR3 has 14 residues. This CDR3 reads CASIPSGSYNEQFF. CDR3 bases: TGTGCCAGCATCCCTAGCGGGTCGTACAATGAGCAGTTCTTC.